What follows describes a single T cell receptor beta chain. Its antigen is as yet unknown. The entry originates in a study of OX40 agonist ivuxolimab in advanced cancers. Study-level background: At 0.01 to 10 mg/kg, ivuxolimab was administered intravenously to patients every 2 weeks. Each dose-escalation patient presented with hepatocellular carcinoma, melanoma, renal cell or head and neck cancer. Patients achieving partial responses numbered three: one hepatocellular carcinoma case and two cutaneous melanoma cases. Study-wide findings and caveats: Partly responding patients at 0.1-3.0 mg/kg showed some of the smallest clonal expansion.

Data came from immunoSEQ multiplex PCR; TCRdb stores just in-frame clones and leaves some out. Here the sample spans more than 70,000 clones, about 84% being singletons. V dropped 1 base and J dropped 2 bases, with 9 bases sitting between them. CDR3 length: 16 residues. Germline CDR1 is MGHDK and CDR2 is SYGVNS. The sequenced sample was CD4+ or CD8+ T cells sorted from blood, obtained in a trial of the OX40 agonist ivuxolimab. This receptor was obtained from an adult with an advanced solid tumor such as melanoma, head and neck, liver or kidney cancer. The chain has TRBV25-1 and TRBJ2-6, with D perhaps matching TRBD1 or TRBD2 (6 bases each). CDR3 protein: CASSELGGTGANVLTF. In nucleotides, the CDR3 is TGTGCCAGCAGTGAATTAGGGGGGACTGGGGCCAACGTCCTGACTTTC.